The 26 T cell receptor beta chains below all came from one sample that was sequenced in a study of breast tumors, draining lymph nodes, adjacent tissues. Breast cancer patients provided tissue from their axillary draining lymph nodes. TCRdb used MiXCR to reprocess the multiplex PCR reads, holding one entry per CDR3 protein. The sample records 200,000 or so distinct CDR3 sequences, 31% being singletons. Input material: axillary lymph node tissue. The receptors were gathered from a female donor with breast cancer. Some clones in this sample may be carry-over from other donors' samples.

This clonotype has ten or more counts. The chain employs TRBV11-2 and TRBJ2-7; 7 bases match TRBD2. The J segment lost 0 bases and the V segment lost 0 bases, leaving 2 bases of the junction unmatched. The CDR3 length is 15 residues. Germline V gene data show CDR1 as SGHAT and CDR2 as FQNNGV. CDR3 residues: CASSLDGRSSYEQYF. The CDR3 DNA is TGTGCCAGCAGCTTAGACGGGAGGAGCTCCTACGAGCAGTACTTC.

This clonotype was picked up many times. The chain uses TRBV2 and TRBJ2-2; the D gene is possibly TRBD2 (6 bases). The germline V and J ends were trimmed by 7 bases and 5 bases, with 8 bases remaining between them. The CDR3 runs to 12 residues. CDR1 is SNHLY and CDR2 is FYNNEI in the germline V gene. This CDR3 is CASKGRTGELFF. The CDR3 coding sequence is TGTGCCAGCAAGGGGAGGACCGGGGAGCTGTTTTTT.

This clonotype was seen many times. The V gene is TRBV15, the J gene TRBJ2-7; D unclear. The length of the CDR3 is 13 residues. CDR1 LNHNV and CDR2 YYDKDF come from the germline V gene (reference sequence). The V and J ends lost 2 bases and 3 bases respectively, with 8 bases between them. CDR3 in DNA: TGTGCCACCAGCAGACACCCCGACTACGAGCAGTACTTC. It specifies CATSRHPDYEQYF.

This clonotype was seen more than once but under ten times. The CDR3 DNA reads TGTGCCAGCAGCTCGACAGGGGCAGAGCAGTACTTC. Translating it yields CASSSTGAEQYF. This chain connects TRBV5-4 to TRBJ2-7; 8 bases are shared with TRBD1. Germline assignment: CDR1 SGHNT and CDR2 YYREEE (reference sequence). V lost 3 bases to trimming and J lost 7 bases; unmatched junction nucleotides: 3. The CDR3 consists of 12 residues.

The sample holds one count of this clonotype. A junction boundary mismatches the germline segment, possibly from a read error. This rearrangement joins TRBV7-2 to TRBJ2-7; 9 bases agree with TRBD2. Germline V lookup: CDR1 SGHTA, CDR2 FQGNSA. The CDR3 contains 16 residues. The CDR3 reads CASSPRTSASLYEQCF. CDR3 DNA sequence: TGTGCCAGCAGCCCAAGGACTAGCGCCTCTCTGTACGAGCAGTGCTTC.

This clonotype appeared many times. The chain links TRBV2 to TRBJ2-1; 11 nucleotides agree with TRBD2. Germline-derived CDR1 and CDR2 are SNHLY and FYNNEI. CDR3 length: 19 amino acids. Trimming cost V 1 base and J 5 bases; bases outside gene matches: 13. CDR3 DNA: TGTGCCAGCAGTGAAGGCTTCGGGCTAGCGGGGGGCCCACACAATGAGCAGTTCTTC. Translated: CASSEGFGLAGGPHNEQFF.

This clonotype was counted between two and nine times. This chain joins TRBV6-5 and TRBJ2-7; D unclear. Germline V gene data show CDR1 as MNHEY and CDR2 as SVGAGI. V was trimmed by 7 bases and J by 2 bases, leaving 9 bases between them. The CDR3 loop spans 12 amino acids. CDR3 in amino acids: CASKHGPYEQYF. The CDR3 DNA follows: TGTGCCAGCAAGCACGGCCCCTACGAGCAGTACTTC.

The chain links TRBV10-3 to TRBJ1-3, with no clear D. Trimming took off 0 bases at V and 2 bases at J, with 32 bases between the two ends. The CDR3 contains 23 residues. Germline V gene data show CDR1 as ENHRY and CDR2 as SYGVKD. CDR3: CAISESRGRSSERPLRTGNTIYF. The CDR3 bases are TGTGCCATCAGTGAGTCTAGAGGGCGGAGCTCGGAGAGACCCTTGAGAACTGGAAACACCATATATTTT.

A word on this clonotype: One junction end disagrees with the germline gene, perhaps due to a read error. CDR3 in amino acids: CAISESMDHSPPHF. The CDR3 DNA is TGTGCCATCAGTGAGTCAATGGATCATTCACCCCCCCACTTT. The V call is TRBV10-3, the J call TRBJ1-6; no firm D call. The germline gives CDR1 ENHRY, CDR2 SYGVKD. The CDR3 totals 14 residues.

This clonotype was picked up many times. V and J are TRBV6-2 or TRBV6-3 and TRBJ2-3; no clear D. CDR1 and CDR2 (germline): MNHEY, SVGEGT. The CDR3 covers 11 residues. Trimming removed 6 bases at V and 6 bases at J, with 7 bases between. The CDR3 DNA reads as TGTGCCAGCAGCCCCTCGGATACGCAGTATTTT. Translation gives CASSPSDTQYF.

The chain uses TRBV7-9 and TRBJ2-3; 9 bases are a match to TRBD1. V lost 5 bases to trimming and J lost 5 bases; unmatched junction nucleotides: 14. Germline CDR1 and CDR2: SEHNR and FQNEAQ (reference sequence). CDR3 length equals 17 residues. CDR3 amino acids: CASSTTGQGIFGDTQYF. CDR3 nucleotide sequence: TGTGCCAGCAGCACGACCGGACAGGGGATTTTCGGAGATACGCAGTATTTT.

The chain employs TRBV7-9 and TRBJ1-2; tentative D call: TRBD1 (5 bases). This CDR3 is built from 14 residues. Germline assignment: CDR1 SEHNR and CDR2 FQNEAQ (reference sequence). Deletions cut 5 bases from V and 5 bases from J, with 15 bases between. Written as DNA, the CDR3 is TGTGCCAGCAGCGTTGTGACAGATTTATATGGCTACACCTTC. This sequence encodes CASSVVTDLYGYTF.

Only a few counts were recorded for this clonotype. A much larger clone is a single base away; this may be a read error. The CDR3 DNA reads TGTGCCAGCAGCTTAGACAGGGATACGTATTCACCCCTCCACTTT. Translating it yields CASSLDRDTYSPLHF. J is TRBJ1-6 and V is TRBV11-2; D perhaps matches TRBD1 (5 bases). V was cut by 0 bases and J by 8 bases, with 11 bases left in between. The CDR3 spans 15 residues. The germline CDR1 and CDR2 sequences are SGHAT and FQNNGV.

J is TRBJ1-1 and V is TRBV12-3 or TRBV12-4, with D hard to call. V lost 6 bases to trimming and J lost 0 bases, with 8 bases between them. CDR3 length: 13 residues. Written as DNA, the CDR3 is TGTGCCAGCAGGAGGGTGTTGAACACTGAAGCTTTCTTT. Translated, it gives CASRRVLNTEAFF.

This clonotype was seen at least ten times. The rearrangement links TRBV4-1 to TRBJ1-4, with D possibly TRBD1 on 5 matching bases. The CDR3 spans 15 residues. Germline V lookup: CDR1 MGHRA, CDR2 YSYEKL. V was clipped by 3 bases and J by 6 bases, with 14 bases between them. CDR3 sequence (DNA): TGCGCCAGCAGCCAGTACCAGGGTGGTGATGAAAAACTGTTTTTT. Amino acids: CASSQYQGGDEKLFF.

Notes on this clonotype: This may arise from a read error, as a much more abundant clone is one base away. V usage is TRBV9 and J usage is TRBJ2-5, with D tentatively TRBD1 (5 bases). The CDR3 contains 15 residues. The V gene's germline CDR1 is SGDLS and CDR2 YYNGEE. CDR3 nucleotide sequence: TGTGCCAGCAGCGTAGACGGCAGGGCCGCGGAGACCCCGTACTTC. This encodes CASSVDGRAAETPYF. The whole variable domain, remainder taken from reference TRBV9 and TRBJ2-5, is DSGVTQTPKHLITATGQRVTLRCSPRSGDLSVYWYQQSLDQGLQFLIQYYNGEERAKGNILERFSAQQFPDLHSELNLSSLELGDSALYFCASSVDGRAAETPYFGPGTRLLVL.

The table lists this clonotype with many counts. The V and J genes are TRBV20-1 and TRBJ2-5; D may match TRBD1 or TRBD2 (5 bases each). CDR1 DFQATT and CDR2 SNEGSKA come from the germline V gene (reference sequence). This CDR3 is 16 amino acids long. The V and J ends lost 3 bases and 1 base respectively, with 18 bases between them. CDR3 in DNA: TGCAGTGCTAGCCCACTTCGGGGACGGTTCCAAGAGACCCAGTACTTC. This codes for CSASPLRGRFQETQYF.

Only a few counts were recorded for this clonotype. The chain combines TRBV6-2 or TRBV6-3 with TRBJ2-1; 8 nucleotides agree with TRBD2. From germline, CDR1 is MNHEY and CDR2 SVGEGT. The CDR3 extends over 16 amino acids. Trimming took 0 bases from V and 7 from J; bases not matched to a gene: 8. The CDR3 reads CASSYSGTSGGNEQFF. CDR3 bases: TGTGCCAGCAGTTACTCCGGAACTAGCGGCGGGAATGAGCAGTTCTTC.

Concerning this clonotype: As the CDR3 is not closed by the conserved phenylalanine or tryptophan, this likely results from a read error. The DNA for the CDR3 is TGCAGTGCAATGGCGGGAGGCACAGATACGCAGTATCTT. This codes for CSAMAGGTDTQYL. The chain uses TRBV20-1 and TRBJ2-3; 7 bases line up with TRBD2. V dropped 6 bases and J dropped 1; count of bases not matched to a gene: 4. The CDR3 sequence is 13 residues long. Germline CDR1 reads DFQATT; CDR2 reads SNEGSKA (reference sequence).

The V call is TRBV2, the J call TRBJ2-1; 9 bases match TRBD2. Germline V gene data show CDR1 as SNHLY and CDR2 as FYNNEI. V was clipped by 4 bases and J by 12 bases; unmatched bases: 13. This CDR3 has 15 residues. The CDR3 DNA reads as TGTGCCAGCAGTGTAACCATAGCGGGGGAATCGGTGCAGTTCTTC. Encoded protein: CASSVTIAGESVQFF.

As regards this clonotype: This clone may be a read error of a much larger clone one base away. The chain carries TRBV5-1 and TRBJ2-1, with 8 bases fitting TRBD1. The length of the CDR3 is 13 residues. V shed 4 bases, J shed 13 bases, and the junction held 10 bases outside the gene matches. CDR1 is SGHRS and CDR2 is YFSETQ in the germline V gene. The CDR3 sequence is CASSITDRGDQFF. The CDR3 DNA reads as TGCGCCAGCAGCATTACCGACAGGGGCGACCAGTTCTTC.

This chain links TRBV15 with TRBJ1-2; tentative D call: TRBD1 (5 bases). Trimming cost V 5 bases and J 8 bases, with 9 bases left between them. The CDR3 extends over 11 amino acids. Germline-derived CDR1 and CDR2 are LNHNV and YYDKDF (reference sequence). CDR3 in amino acids: CATSSRGGYTF. The CDR3 nucleotides read TGTGCCACCAGCTCCCGGGGGGGCTACACCTTC.

This clonotype was counted ten times or more. CDR3 protein: CASSEYPSREQFF. CDR3 bases: TGTGCCAGCAGTGAATACCCTAGCCGGGAGCAGTTCTTC. The rearrangement joins TRBV6-1 to TRBJ2-1; possibly TRBD2 for D (5 bases). The CDR3 consists of 13 residues. V dropped 2 bases and J dropped 10 bases, with 12 bases sitting between them. Germline V gene data show CDR1 as MNHNS and CDR2 as SASEGT.

This clonotype was recorded many times. The chain links TRBV7-3 to TRBJ2-1, with D unresolved. The CDR3 is 13 amino acids. The V and J ends lost 0 bases and 8 bases respectively, with 8 bases between them. Germline V gene data show CDR1 as SGHTA and CDR2 as FQGTGA. This CDR3 is CASSLTRQDEQFF. For the CDR3, the DNA is TGTGCCAGCAGCTTAACGAGGCAGGATGAGCAGTTCTTC.

This clonotype was seen a few times. The chain employs TRBV20-1 and TRBJ2-3, with 8 bases that match TRBD1. Germline assignment: CDR1 DFQATT and CDR2 SNEGSKA (reference sequence). Germline trimming cut 4 bases from V and 4 bases from J; bases unmatched to any gene: 16. This CDR3 spans 17 amino acids. This CDR3 is CSANTWPGQARADTQYF. The CDR3 coding sequence is TGCAGTGCTAATACTTGGCCGGGACAGGCTCGGGCAGATACGCAGTATTTT.

This clonotype appeared a single time. At one boundary the junction diverges from the germline segment, which might be a read error. The chain recombines TRBV4-1 with TRBJ2-1; 12 bases match TRBD2. This CDR3 has 18 residues. The germline gives CDR1 MGHRA, CDR2 YSYEKL. The chain's CDR3 is CASSQEGLAGGTYNEQFF. The CDR3, as DNA: TGTGCCAGCAGCCAAGAGGGGCTAGCGGGGGGGACCTACAATGAGCAGTTCTTC.